This T cell receptor beta chain was obtained from a study of TIL therapy for anti-PD-1-resistant metastatic lung cancer. The overall study: Tumors had a median PD-L1 proportion score of 5% to 6.5%.

Time point indicated: pre-treatment sample, taken before nivolumab and TIL therapy. CDR3 length equals 14 residues. V lost 4 bases, J lost 2 bases, and 14 bases lay in between. Germline V CDR1 and CDR2: SQVTM, ANQGSEA. Sequencing used immunoSEQ v3. TCRdb's table, derived via immunoSEQ multiplex PCR, lists solely in-frame clones and lacks some. The table shows 55,000 to 65,000 clones, with about 70% occurring only once. The V gene is TRBV29-1, the J gene TRBJ1-1; D gene ambiguous. The sequenced sample was blood, obtained at baseline. The sequence was collected from a person aged 25-85 years with non-small cell lung cancer. The CDR3 bases are TGCAGCGTTGTGGCAGGACCCTCAAACACTGAAGCTTTCTTT. As protein: CSVVAGPSNTEAFF.